This T cell receptor beta chain was obtained from a study of identical twins. TCRdb passed the 5' RACE reads through MiXCR, listing each CDR3 protein once. Of some 1,600,000 distinct CDR3 sequences in the sample, about 31% were seen once. Germline-derived CDR1 and CDR2 are MGHRA and YSYEKL. There are 14 residues in the CDR3. The ends were cut back, 4 bases at V and 0 bases at J, with 9 bases in the middle. Study-wide points: Compared with models, monozygotic twins showed more out-of-frame TCR alpha sharing. Out-of-frame alpha sequences common to twins exhibited an excess of low generation probability.

This clonotype was counted a single time. The target antigen is unknown. This receptor was identified in a newborn girl in good health. The sample was cord blood. This chain links TRBV4-1 with TRBJ1-1; D remains ambiguous. The CDR3 nucleotides are TGCGCCAGCAGCCCGGTGGGAGTGAACACTGAAGCTTTCTTT. It specifies CASSPVGVNTEAFF.